These T cell receptor beta chains were read from a single sample in a study of T cell responses to AZD1222 COVID-19 vaccine. Profiled with immunoSEQ multiplex PCR; TCRdb holds only in-frame clones, not every one. This sample has about 97,000 clones; 86% occur once, and the top ten carry approximately 5%. The sample here was peripheral blood, taken on day 0 of AZD1222 vaccination. All receptors derive from an adult in good health. CDR3s leave out the opening cysteine and the closing phenylalanine or tryptophan.

TRBV4-3	13	TRBJ1-4	ASSQGGQHNEKLF
TRBV12-5	12	TRBJ1-3	ASGPGLGRNTIY
TRBV28	11	TRBJ1-5	ASRGRGNQPQH
TRBV2	11	TRBJ2-7	ASSARIPYEQY
TRBV4-3	12	TRBJ2-7	ASSQGLGSYEQY
TRBV12-3/TRBV12-4	11	TRBJ2-1	ASSLPLAHEQF
TRBV15	14	TRBJ1-2	ATRPLGQRANYGYT
TRBV29-1	12	TRBJ2-7	SVEASGTFYEQY
TRBV15	12	TRBJ1-5	ATSGQGNNQPQH
TRBV24-1	13	TRBJ2-5	ATSDRRGGRETQY
TRBV27	17	TRBJ1-4	ASSLVGKGREVTNEKLF
TRBV7-2	12	TRBJ2-2	ASSFRGGTGELF
TRBV19	10	TRBJ2-5	ASRGAQETQY
TRBV4-2	16	TRBJ2-5	ASSQVETGGGDQETQY
TRBV2	15	TRBJ2-2	ASREEDEQEGTGELF
TRBV24-1	14	TRBJ1-4	ATSDSMGASNEKLF
TRBV5-3	15	TRBJ2-7	ARSSPPRQGHSYEQY
TRBV10-3	12	TRBJ2-1	AIRGTSGPNEQF
TRBV15	14	TRBJ1-4	ATSRDAEPRNEKLF
TRBV3-1/TRBV3-2	13	TRBJ1-6	ASSSSRTDNSPLH
TRBV6-4	12	TRBJ2-3	ASSWTGGTDTQY
TRBV21-1	10	TRBJ1-1	ASSKEGQATF
TRBV27	15	TRBJ1-3	ASSSGPTRGGGNTIY
TRBV29-1	10	TRBJ1-4	SVLRGGEKLF
TRBV6-5	12	TRBJ2-5	ASSYAGTGGEKY
TRBV7-8	13	TRBJ2-1	ASSPRHGQGNEQF
TRBV25-1	12	TRBJ1-2	ASSAGRLPYGYT
TRBV4-3	13	TRBJ2-3	ASSQEMGGWDTQY
TRBV27	9	TRBJ2-7	ASTFSYEQY
TRBV28	12	TRBJ2-6	ASSGTAGANVLT
TRBV28	12	TRBJ2-3	ASSQGAGTDTQY
TRBV11-2	13	TRBJ2-7	ASSLEAGQGYEQY
TRBV10-3	15	TRBJ2-1	AISDPGTVFQGNEQF
TRBV5-5	13	TRBJ2-5	ASSLLGGTQETQY
TRBV9	15	TRBJ2-2	ASTLTSGGSDTGELF